This is a list of T cell receptor beta chains from one sample in a study of blood T cell repertoires in COVID-19. Sequenced by immunoSEQ multiplex PCR; TCRdb stores in-frame clones only, minus some. The sample lists over 200,000 clones, about 90% seen once, with about 12% in the top ten. The sample consisted of peripheral blood. Source of these receptors: a woman aged 18-29 years who had recovered from COVID-19. CDR3s include the opening cysteine and the closing phenylalanine or tryptophan. Fields, in order: clone size, CDR3 length, D gene, J gene, V gene, CDR3 DNA, CDR3 protein. D genes are given only for firm matches. Not all rows give a size; the values are once, few, many and, for expanded clones, a class.

abundance: .; len: 15; d_gene: TRBD1; j_gene: TRBJ2-7; v_gene: TRBV11-2; CDR3nt: TGTGCCAGCAGCTCCCGGGACAGGGGGTCCTACGAGCAGTACTTC; CDR3aa: CASSSRDRGSYEQYF
abundance: .; len: 14; d_gene: TRBD2; j_gene: TRBJ2-3; v_gene: TRBV9; CDR3nt: TGTGCCAGCAGCGGAGCGGGATGGACAGATACGCAGTATTTT; CDR3aa: CASSGAGWTDTQYF
abundance: .; len: 16; d_gene: .; j_gene: TRBJ1-1; v_gene: TRBV13; CDR3nt: TGTGCCAGCAGCTTAGAGGCGGGGAACATGAACACTGAAGCTTTCTTT; CDR3aa: CASSLEAGNMNTEAFF
abundance: .; len: 13; d_gene: .; j_gene: TRBJ2-2; v_gene: TRBV11-3; CDR3nt: TGTGCCAGCAGCTTGACACAGCAGACGGAGCTGTTTTTT; CDR3aa: CASSLTQQTELFF
abundance: .; len: 16; d_gene: .; j_gene: TRBJ2-3; v_gene: TRBV6-2/TRBV6-3; CDR3nt: TGTGCCAGCAGTTACTCGTCGGGACACGGCGTAGATACGCAGTATTTT; CDR3aa: CASSYSSGHGVDTQYF
abundance: .; len: 16; d_gene: .; j_gene: TRBJ1-4; v_gene: TRBV4-1; CDR3nt: TGCGCCAGCAGCCAAGGACCACAGTGGCGAAATGAAAAACTGTTTTTT; CDR3aa: CASSQGPQWRNEKLFF
abundance: .; len: 14; d_gene: TRBD2; j_gene: TRBJ2-7; v_gene: TRBV29-1; CDR3nt: TGCAGCGTTGCGAGTGGGAACGGGAGGGGCGAGCAGTACTTC; CDR3aa: CSVASGNGRGEQYF
abundance: .; len: 14; d_gene: .; j_gene: TRBJ1-2; v_gene: TRBV2; CDR3nt: TGTGCCAGCAGTCTCCGGGACTACAACTATGGCTACACCTTC; CDR3aa: CASSLRDYNYGYTF
abundance: .; len: 17; d_gene: TRBD2; j_gene: TRBJ2-1; v_gene: TRBV3-1/TRBV3-2; CDR3nt: TGTGCCAGCAGCCAGCAAAGCGGGATCTTCACCTACAATGAGCAGTTCTTC; CDR3aa: CASSQQSGIFTYNEQFF
abundance: .; len: 13; d_gene: .; j_gene: TRBJ1-2; v_gene: TRBV19; CDR3nt: TGTGCCAGTAGTATCAAGGGGGTCTATGGCTACACCTTC; CDR3aa: CASSIKGVYGYTF
abundance: .; len: 15; d_gene: .; j_gene: TRBJ1-1; v_gene: TRBV4-2; CDR3nt: TGTGCCAGCAGCCAGGCCGGGACATCGAACACTGAAGCTTTCTTT; CDR3aa: CASSQAGTSNTEAFF
abundance: .; len: 14; d_gene: TRBD2; j_gene: TRBJ2-5; v_gene: TRBV7-3; CDR3nt: TGTGCCAGCAGCTTCCGCGGGAGGAGAGAGACCCAGTACTTC; CDR3aa: CASSFRGRRETQYF
abundance: .; len: 15; d_gene: TRBD2; j_gene: TRBJ2-1; v_gene: TRBV19; CDR3nt: TGTGCCAGTAGGGGAACTAGCGGAACGTACAATGAGCAGTTCTTC; CDR3aa: CASRGTSGTYNEQFF
abundance: .; len: 13; d_gene: TRBD1; j_gene: TRBJ1-1; v_gene: TRBV5-6; CDR3nt: TGTGCCAGCAGCTTCCCGGGACAGGGGGAAGCTTTCTTT; CDR3aa: CASSFPGQGEAFF
abundance: few; len: 15; d_gene: TRBD2; j_gene: TRBJ2-7; v_gene: TRBV7-2; CDR3nt: TGTGCCAGCAGGGCTCCCACTAGCGGCATCCACGAGCAGTACTTC; CDR3aa: CASRAPTSGIHEQYF
abundance: .; len: 13; d_gene: .; j_gene: TRBJ2-1; v_gene: TRBV4-1; CDR3nt: TGCGCCAGCAGCCAAGATTCGGGGGATGAGCAGTTCTTC; CDR3aa: CASSQDSGDEQFF
abundance: .; len: 19; d_gene: .; j_gene: TRBJ1-6; v_gene: TRBV7-2; CDR3nt: TGTGCCAGCAGCTTAGGGAGCCCAGGGTCGAGCTCCTATAATTCACCCCTCCACTTT; CDR3aa: CASSLGSPGSSSYNSPLHF
abundance: .; len: 12; d_gene: .; j_gene: TRBJ2-3; v_gene: TRBV12-3/TRBV12-4; CDR3nt: TGTGCCACCGGTATAGGCACAGATACGCAGTATTTT; CDR3aa: CATGIGTDTQYF
abundance: .; len: 16; d_gene: TRBD1; j_gene: TRBJ1-2; v_gene: TRBV7-3; CDR3nt: TGTGCCAGCAGCTTATATGGGACAGGGGAATTGCATGGCTACACCTTC; CDR3aa: CASSLYGTGELHGYTF
abundance: once; len: 18; d_gene: TRBD2; j_gene: TRBJ2-1; v_gene: TRBV7-2; CDR3nt: TGTGCCAGCAGCTTCCGGACTAGCGGGAGAGGCCCCTACAATGAGCAGTTCTTC; CDR3aa: CASSFRTSGRGPYNEQFF
abundance: once; len: 12; d_gene: TRBD2; j_gene: TRBJ2-1; v_gene: TRBV5-4; CDR3nt: TGTGCCAGCAGCCTCGGGACTAACGAGCAGTTCTTC; CDR3aa: CASSLGTNEQFF
abundance: few; len: 12; d_gene: .; j_gene: TRBJ2-1; v_gene: TRBV11-2; CDR3nt: TGTGCCAGCAGCTTACTTGTCAATGAGCAGTTCTTC; CDR3aa: CASSLLVNEQFF
abundance: .; len: 20; d_gene: TRBD1; j_gene: TRBJ1-1; v_gene: TRBV5-4; CDR3nt: TGTGCCAGCAGCTTGGCCTCGTTCCGGGACAGAGCTATCATGAACACTGAAGCTTTCTTT; CDR3aa: CASSLASFRDRAIMNTEAFF
abundance: .; len: 17; d_gene: .; j_gene: TRBJ1-2; v_gene: TRBV28; CDR3nt: TGTGCCAGCAGTTTTTTCAGGGGCCCTACCCACAACTATGGCTACACCTTC; CDR3aa: CASSFFRGPTHNYGYTF
abundance: .; len: 16; d_gene: TRBD2; j_gene: TRBJ2-3; v_gene: TRBV5-1; CDR3nt: TGCGCCAGCAGCTTGCCCCTAGCGGCTAGCACAGATACGCAGTATTTT; CDR3aa: CASSLPLAASTDTQYF
abundance: .; len: 11; d_gene: TRBD1; j_gene: TRBJ1-1; v_gene: TRBV30; CDR3nt: TGTGCCGGACAGGGGGTCACTGAAGCTTTCTTT; CDR3aa: CAGQGVTEAFF
abundance: .; len: 15; d_gene: TRBD2; j_gene: TRBJ2-7; v_gene: TRBV13; CDR3nt: TGTGCCAGCAGCACCCTAGCGGGAGAAGTCTACGAGCAGTACTTC; CDR3aa: CASSTLAGEVYEQYF
abundance: .; len: 12; d_gene: TRBD1; j_gene: TRBJ2-7; v_gene: TRBV6-6; CDR3nt: TGTGCCATCGGGGACAGGGTCACCGAGCAGTACTTC; CDR3aa: CAIGDRVTEQYF
abundance: .; len: 11; d_gene: .; j_gene: TRBJ1-1; v_gene: TRBV6-5; CDR3nt: TGTGCCAGCAGGAGTAGGGGATTGGCTTTCTTT; CDR3aa: CASRSRGLAFF
abundance: .; len: 14; d_gene: .; j_gene: TRBJ1-2; v_gene: TRBV25-1; CDR3nt: TGTGCCAGCAGTGATCCCGGGGATAACTATGGCTACACCTTC; CDR3aa: CASSDPGDNYGYTF
abundance: .; len: 13; d_gene: .; j_gene: TRBJ1-1; v_gene: TRBV9; CDR3nt: TGTGCCAGCGAGGGTTTGGGGAGCACTGAAGCTTTCTTT; CDR3aa: CASEGLGSTEAFF
abundance: .; len: 16; d_gene: TRBD1; j_gene: TRBJ1-6; v_gene: TRBV6-5; CDR3nt: TGTGCCAGCAGTTACTCTAACCGACAGGGCGTGGCACCCCTCCACTTT; CDR3aa: CASSYSNRQGVAPLHF
abundance: .; len: 19; d_gene: TRBD1; j_gene: TRBJ2-3; v_gene: TRBV30; CDR3nt: TGTGCCTGGAGTCTCCTCGGGACAGGGCTACCTGGGGCGACAGATACGCAGTATTTT; CDR3aa: CAWSLLGTGLPGATDTQYF
abundance: .; len: 15; d_gene: TRBD2; j_gene: TRBJ2-7; v_gene: TRBV5-4; CDR3nt: TGTGCCAGCAGCACCAGGGGCGGGAGGGCCGGCGAGCAGTACTTC; CDR3aa: CASSTRGGRAGEQYF
abundance: .; len: 16; d_gene: TRBD2; j_gene: TRBJ2-5; v_gene: TRBV5-1; CDR3nt: TGCGCCAGCAGCCCTCCAAAAGCGGGGATTGGAGAGACCCAGTACTTC; CDR3aa: CASSPPKAGIGETQYF
abundance: .; len: 15; d_gene: .; j_gene: TRBJ1-1; v_gene: TRBV6-1; CDR3nt: TGTGCCAGCAGTGAAGTTATGTTTCCGGGGTATGAAGCTTTCTTT; CDR3aa: CASSEVMFPGYEAFF
abundance: .; len: 15; d_gene: TRBD1; j_gene: TRBJ1-5; v_gene: TRBV7-2; CDR3nt: TGTGCCAGCAGCTTACAGGGGGCTTGGAATCAGCCCCAGCATTTT; CDR3aa: CASSLQGAWNQPQHF
abundance: .; len: 14; d_gene: TRBD1; j_gene: TRBJ2-7; v_gene: TRBV6-6; CDR3nt: TGTGCCAGCAGCCTGGGACAGGGGGGCTACGAGCAGTACTTC; CDR3aa: CASSLGQGGYEQYF
abundance: .; len: 11; d_gene: .; j_gene: TRBJ1-1; v_gene: TRBV6-5; CDR3nt: TGTGCCAGCAGCCACGACAGGGAAGCTTTCTTT; CDR3aa: CASSHDREAFF
abundance: .; len: 14; d_gene: .; j_gene: TRBJ2-5; v_gene: TRBV25-1; CDR3nt: TGTGCCAGCAGTGAACAGGAAAATCAAGAGACCCAGTACTTC; CDR3aa: CASSEQENQETQYF
abundance: .; len: 15; d_gene: .; j_gene: TRBJ2-1; v_gene: TRBV7-3; CDR3nt: TGTGCCAGCAGCTTAATCTCTAGCTCCTACAATGAGCAGTTCTTC; CDR3aa: CASSLISSSYNEQFF
abundance: .; len: 16; d_gene: TRBD2; j_gene: TRBJ2-5; v_gene: TRBV7-6; CDR3nt: TGTGCCAGCAGCTCCCTGACTAGCGGGACGTCGGAGACCCAGTACTTC; CDR3aa: CASSSLTSGTSETQYF
abundance: .; len: 15; d_gene: .; j_gene: TRBJ2-1; v_gene: TRBV11-2; CDR3nt: TGTGCCAGCAGCTTAGATGCCGGACTCCAAGGCCAACAGTTCTTC; CDR3aa: CASSLDAGLQGQQFF
abundance: once; len: 16; d_gene: .; j_gene: TRBJ2-5; v_gene: TRBV6-2/TRBV6-3; CDR3nt: TGTGCCAGCAGTTACCCGGACACGACGTACCAAGAGACCCAGTACTTC; CDR3aa: CASSYPDTTYQETQYF
abundance: .; len: 19; d_gene: TRBD2; j_gene: TRBJ2-1; v_gene: TRBV6-2/TRBV6-3; CDR3nt: TGTGCCAGCAGTCTGGGACTAGCGGGGACACACAGCCCCTACAATGAGCAGTTCTTC; CDR3aa: CASSLGLAGTHSPYNEQFF
abundance: .; len: 19; d_gene: TRBD1; j_gene: TRBJ1-6; v_gene: TRBV27; CDR3nt: TGTGCCAGCAGTTTATTCGGGACAGGGCTGTTTACCCGCTCTTCACCCCTCCACTTT; CDR3aa: CASSLFGTGLFTRSSPLHF
abundance: .; len: 16; d_gene: TRBD1; j_gene: TRBJ1-2; v_gene: TRBV7-9; CDR3nt: TGTGCCAGCAGACAACCTACGGGACAGGGTCTCTCGGGCTACACCTTC; CDR3aa: CASRQPTGQGLSGYTF
abundance: .; len: 14; d_gene: .; j_gene: TRBJ2-7; v_gene: TRBV19; CDR3nt: TGTGCCAGTAGTAGGGGACTCTCCTCCTACGAGCAGTACTTC; CDR3aa: CASSRGLSSYEQYF
abundance: few; len: 16; d_gene: TRBD2; j_gene: TRBJ2-5; v_gene: TRBV15; CDR3nt: TGTGCCACCAAGTCTAGCGGGAGGCGTCTTGGGGAGACCCAGTACTTC; CDR3aa: CATKSSGRRLGETQYF
abundance: once; len: 12; d_gene: TRBD1; j_gene: TRBJ2-4; v_gene: TRBV12-3/TRBV12-4; CDR3nt: TGTGCCAGCAGGGGAGGGACAGGGAAGCATTACTTC; CDR3aa: CASRGGTGKHYF
abundance: .; len: 17; d_gene: .; j_gene: TRBJ1-1; v_gene: TRBV4-1; CDR3nt: TGCGCCAGCAGCCAAGCGCCAAAAAGGGGTATGAACACTGAAGCTTTCTTT; CDR3aa: CASSQAPKRGMNTEAFF
abundance: .; len: 15; d_gene: .; j_gene: TRBJ2-1; v_gene: TRBV21-1; CDR3nt: TGTGCCAGCAGCAAAGTGGTCAGGGAATACAATGAGCAGTTCTTC; CDR3aa: CASSKVVREYNEQFF
abundance: .; len: 18; d_gene: TRBD1; j_gene: TRBJ2-1; v_gene: TRBV4-3; CDR3nt: TGCGCCAGCAGCCAACCCAAGACAGGGGGACGCTCCTACAATGAGCAGTTCTTC; CDR3aa: CASSQPKTGGRSYNEQFF
abundance: .; len: 15; d_gene: TRBD2; j_gene: TRBJ2-7; v_gene: TRBV6-6; CDR3nt: TGTGCCAGCAGACGACTAGCGGAGAGCTCCTACGAGCAGTACTTC; CDR3aa: CASRRLAESSYEQYF
abundance: .; len: 12; d_gene: TRBD1; j_gene: TRBJ1-2; v_gene: TRBV6-6; CDR3nt: TGTGCCAGCAGTGACAGGGTCTGGGGCTACACCTTC; CDR3aa: CASSDRVWGYTF
abundance: .; len: 16; d_gene: .; j_gene: TRBJ2-1; v_gene: TRBV21-1; CDR3nt: TGTGCCAGCAGCAAGCAACGGCGGGAGTTGAGCAATGAGCAGTTCTTC; CDR3aa: CASSKQRRELSNEQFF
abundance: once; len: 14; d_gene: TRBD1; j_gene: TRBJ1-2; v_gene: TRBV20-1; CDR3nt: TGCAGTGCAAGTAGGGGACAGGGGCGCTATGGCCACACCTTC; CDR3aa: CSASRGQGRYGHTF
abundance: few; len: 14; d_gene: .; j_gene: TRBJ1-6; v_gene: TRBV7-9; CDR3nt: TGTGCCAGCAGCTTAGAGGGGGTCAATTCACCCCTCCACTTT; CDR3aa: CASSLEGVNSPLHF
abundance: .; len: 14; d_gene: .; j_gene: TRBJ2-7; v_gene: TRBV11-3; CDR3nt: TGTGCCAGCAGCTTAAACTCTTATACGAGGGAGCAGTACTTC; CDR3aa: CASSLNSYTREQYF
abundance: .; len: 11; d_gene: TRBD2; j_gene: TRBJ2-1; v_gene: TRBV30; CDR3nt: TGTGCCTGGAGTGTACCCGGGACTAGTTTCTTC; CDR3aa: CAWSVPGTSFF